The present TCR beta chain was sequenced within a study of shared clonotypes between healthy human individuals. Details on this clone: Its cognate antigen is unknown.

All donors qualified as healthy HIV-negative adults and had experienced no recent acute infections or vaccinations. Trimming cost V 4 bases and J 2 bases, with 18 bases left between them. There are 16 residues in the CDR3. CDR1 and CDR2 (germline): SEHNR, FQNEAQ (reference sequence). General observations from the study: Larger estimated richness was generally seen in naive subsets than in memory subsets.

An even split of each subset's genomic DNA across several immunoSEQ plates was performed. Source study methods: ImmunoSEQ sequences covered only the junction and lacked quality scores; filtering therefore differed. The repertoire was sequenced with immunoSEQ multiplex PCR; TCRdb's copy has only in-frame clones and lacks some. For V, J and clone size, that table is used; D and trimming come from the DNA. The data contain some 2,500,000 clones, roughly 93% of them seen just once; the ten biggest clones take up about 0.39%. This TCR was recovered from a man aged 18 to 30 in good health. Some clones in this sample may be carry-over from other donors' samples. The sequenced material came from naive CD4+ T cells from PBMCs. Noted subset: CD45RA+ positively selected. The rearrangement joins TRBV7-9 to TRBJ2-7; D perhaps matches TRBD2 (6 bases). Here the CDR3 reads CASSSDRDFHPYEQYF. The CDR3 bases are TGTGCCAGCAGCTCAGACCGGGACTTCCACCCCTACGAGCAGTACTTC.